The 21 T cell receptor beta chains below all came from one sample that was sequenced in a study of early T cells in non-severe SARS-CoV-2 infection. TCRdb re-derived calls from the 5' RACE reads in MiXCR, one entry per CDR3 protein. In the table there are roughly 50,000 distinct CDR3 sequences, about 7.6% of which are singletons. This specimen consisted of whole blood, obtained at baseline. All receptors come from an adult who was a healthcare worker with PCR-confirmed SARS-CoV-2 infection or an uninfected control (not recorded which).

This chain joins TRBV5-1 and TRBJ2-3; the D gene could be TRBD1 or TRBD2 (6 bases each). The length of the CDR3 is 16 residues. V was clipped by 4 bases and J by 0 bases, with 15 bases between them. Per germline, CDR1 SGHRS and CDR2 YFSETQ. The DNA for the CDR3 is TGCGCCAGCAGCCCGGGGGCTAGCGAGAGCACAGATACGCAGTATTTT. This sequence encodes CASSPGASESTDTQYF.

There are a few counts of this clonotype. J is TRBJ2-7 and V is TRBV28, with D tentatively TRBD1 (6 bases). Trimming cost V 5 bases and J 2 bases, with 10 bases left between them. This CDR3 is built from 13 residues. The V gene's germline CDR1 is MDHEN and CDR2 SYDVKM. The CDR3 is CASSHRAPYEQYF. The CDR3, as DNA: TGTGCCAGCAGTCACAGGGCCCCCTACGAGCAGTACTTC.

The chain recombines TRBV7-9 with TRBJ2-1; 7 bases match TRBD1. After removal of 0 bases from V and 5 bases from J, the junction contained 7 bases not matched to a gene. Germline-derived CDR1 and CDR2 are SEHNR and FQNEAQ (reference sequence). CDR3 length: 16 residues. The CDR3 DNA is TGTGCCAGCAGCTTAGCGTTGGGACAGACTAACAATGAGCAGTTCTTC. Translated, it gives CASSLALGQTNNEQFF.

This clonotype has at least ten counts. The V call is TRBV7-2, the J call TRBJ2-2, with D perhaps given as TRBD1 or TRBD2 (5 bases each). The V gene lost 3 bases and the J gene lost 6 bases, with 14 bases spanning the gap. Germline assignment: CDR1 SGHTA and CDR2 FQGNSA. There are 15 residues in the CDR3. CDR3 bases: TGTGCCAGCAGCTTCCTGGGACCCGCGTCCGGGGAGCTGTTTTTT. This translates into CASSFLGPASGELFF.

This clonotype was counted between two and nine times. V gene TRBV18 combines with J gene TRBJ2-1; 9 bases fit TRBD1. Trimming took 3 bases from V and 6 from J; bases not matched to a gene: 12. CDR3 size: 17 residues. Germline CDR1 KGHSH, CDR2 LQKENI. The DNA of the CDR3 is TGTGCCAGCTCACCCAAACAAGGCGGGACAGGGAGCAATGAGCAGTTCTTC. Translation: CASSPKQGGTGSNEQFF. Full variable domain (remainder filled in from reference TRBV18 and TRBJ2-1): NAGVMQNPRHLVRRRGQEARLRCSPMKGHSHVYWYRQLPEEGLKFMVYLQKENIIDESGMPKERFSAEFPKEGPSILRIQQVVRGDSAAYFCASSPKQGGTGSNEQFFGPGTRLTVL.

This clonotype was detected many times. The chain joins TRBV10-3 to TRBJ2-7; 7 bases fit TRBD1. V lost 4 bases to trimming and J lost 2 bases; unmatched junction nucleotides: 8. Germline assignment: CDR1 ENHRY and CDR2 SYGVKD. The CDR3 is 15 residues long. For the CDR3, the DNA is TGTGCCATCAGTGCGTCGACAGGGAATACCTACGAGCAGTACTTC. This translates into CAISASTGNTYEQYF.

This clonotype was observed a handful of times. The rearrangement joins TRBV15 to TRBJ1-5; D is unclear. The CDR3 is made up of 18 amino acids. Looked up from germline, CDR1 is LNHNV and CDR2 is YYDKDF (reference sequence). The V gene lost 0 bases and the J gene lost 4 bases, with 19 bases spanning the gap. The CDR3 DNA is TGTGCCACCAGCAGAGACCTATCTGCGGGTCACCTTAATCAGCCCCAGCATTTT. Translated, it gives CATSRDLSAGHLNQPQHF.

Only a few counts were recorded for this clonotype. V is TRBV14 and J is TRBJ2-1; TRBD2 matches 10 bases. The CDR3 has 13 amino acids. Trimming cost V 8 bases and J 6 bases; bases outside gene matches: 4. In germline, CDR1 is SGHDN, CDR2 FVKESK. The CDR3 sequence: CASRLAGLNEQFF. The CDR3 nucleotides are TGTGCCAGCCGACTAGCGGGCCTCAATGAGCAGTTCTTC.

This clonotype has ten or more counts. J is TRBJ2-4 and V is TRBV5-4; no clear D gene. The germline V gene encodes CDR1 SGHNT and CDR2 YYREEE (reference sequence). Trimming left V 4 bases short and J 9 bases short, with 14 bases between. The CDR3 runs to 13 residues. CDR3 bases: TGTGCCAGCAGCCGACAAGGGTTCGGCATTCAGTACTTC. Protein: CASSRQGFGIQYF.

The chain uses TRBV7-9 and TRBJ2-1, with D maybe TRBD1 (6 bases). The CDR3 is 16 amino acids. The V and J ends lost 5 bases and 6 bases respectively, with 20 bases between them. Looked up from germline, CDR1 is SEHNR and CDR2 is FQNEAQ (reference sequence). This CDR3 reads CASSHTTVGHRNEQFF. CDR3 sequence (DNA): TGTGCCAGCAGCCATACGACAGTGGGACATCGCAATGAGCAGTTCTTC. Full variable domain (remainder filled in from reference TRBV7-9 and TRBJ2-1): DTGVSQNPRHKITKRGQNVTFRCDPISEHNRLYWYRQTLGQGPEFLTYFQNEAQLEKSRLLSDRFSAERPKGSFSTLEIQRTEQGDSAMYLCASSHTTVGHRNEQFFGPGTRLTVL.

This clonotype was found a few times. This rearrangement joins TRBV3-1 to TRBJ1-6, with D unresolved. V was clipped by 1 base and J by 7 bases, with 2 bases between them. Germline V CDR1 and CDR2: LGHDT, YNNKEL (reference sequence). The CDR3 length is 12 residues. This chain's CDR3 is CASSQVNSPLHF. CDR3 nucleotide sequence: TGTGCCAGCAGCCAAGTCAATTCACCCCTCCACTTT.

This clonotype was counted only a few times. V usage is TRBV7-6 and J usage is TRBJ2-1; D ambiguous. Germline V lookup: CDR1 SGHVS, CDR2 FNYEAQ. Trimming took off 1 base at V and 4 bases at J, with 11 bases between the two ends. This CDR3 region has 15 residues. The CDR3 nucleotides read TGTGCCAGCAGCTTAGACGGTAGGGTTTACAATGAGCAGTTCTTC. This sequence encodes CASSLDGRVYNEQFF.

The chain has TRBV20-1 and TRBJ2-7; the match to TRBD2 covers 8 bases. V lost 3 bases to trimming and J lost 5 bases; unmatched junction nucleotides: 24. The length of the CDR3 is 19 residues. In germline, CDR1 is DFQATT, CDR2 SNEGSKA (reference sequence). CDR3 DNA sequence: TGCAGTGCTAGGCCCTACTTGTTCCTGAGCGGGAGTCCTTCTCACGAGCAGTACTTC. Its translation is CSARPYLFLSGSPSHEQYF.

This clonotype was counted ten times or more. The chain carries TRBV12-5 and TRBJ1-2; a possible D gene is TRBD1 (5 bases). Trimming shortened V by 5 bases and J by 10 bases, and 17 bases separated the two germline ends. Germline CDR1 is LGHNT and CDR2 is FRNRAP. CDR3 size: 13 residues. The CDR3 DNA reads TGTGCTAGTGGTCCTTGGGGCAGCCAGGACTACACCTTC. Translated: CASGPWGSQDYTF.

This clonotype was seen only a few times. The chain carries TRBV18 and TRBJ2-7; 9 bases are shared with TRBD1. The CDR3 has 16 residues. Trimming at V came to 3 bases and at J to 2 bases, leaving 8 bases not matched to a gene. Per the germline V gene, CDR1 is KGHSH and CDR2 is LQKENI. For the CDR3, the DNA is TGTGCCAGCTCACCCAAGACGGGACAGGGAACCTACGAGCAGTACTTC. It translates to CASSPKTGQGTYEQYF.

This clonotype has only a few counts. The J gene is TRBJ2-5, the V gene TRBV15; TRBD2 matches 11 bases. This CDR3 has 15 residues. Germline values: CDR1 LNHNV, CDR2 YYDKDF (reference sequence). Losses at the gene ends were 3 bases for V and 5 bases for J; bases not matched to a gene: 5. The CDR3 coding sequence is TGTGCCACCAGCAGCGGACTAGCGGGTAGTGAGACCCAGTACTTC. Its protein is CATSSGLAGSETQYF.

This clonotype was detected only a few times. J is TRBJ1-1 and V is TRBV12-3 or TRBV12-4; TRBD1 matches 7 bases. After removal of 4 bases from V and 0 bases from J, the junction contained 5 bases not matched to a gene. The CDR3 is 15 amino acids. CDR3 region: CASSSQGQLNTEAFF. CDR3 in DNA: TGTGCCAGCAGTTCCCAGGGACAGTTGAACACTGAAGCTTTCTTT.

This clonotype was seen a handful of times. CDR3 loop: CASRTGSSGANVLTF. The CDR3, as DNA: TGTGCCAGCAGGACAGGGAGCTCTGGGGCCAACGTCCTGACTTTC. This chain links TRBV12-3 or TRBV12-4 with TRBJ2-6; the match to TRBD1 covers 7 bases. V was clipped by 6 bases and J by 0 bases; unmatched bases: 2. This CDR3 region has 15 residues.

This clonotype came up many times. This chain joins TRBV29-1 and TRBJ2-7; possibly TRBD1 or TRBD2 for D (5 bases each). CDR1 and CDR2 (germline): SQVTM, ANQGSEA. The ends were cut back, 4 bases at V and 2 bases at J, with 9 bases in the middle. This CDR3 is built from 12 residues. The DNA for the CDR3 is TGCAGCGTTGGGGACGATCCCTACGAGCAGTACTTC. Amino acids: CSVGDDPYEQYF.

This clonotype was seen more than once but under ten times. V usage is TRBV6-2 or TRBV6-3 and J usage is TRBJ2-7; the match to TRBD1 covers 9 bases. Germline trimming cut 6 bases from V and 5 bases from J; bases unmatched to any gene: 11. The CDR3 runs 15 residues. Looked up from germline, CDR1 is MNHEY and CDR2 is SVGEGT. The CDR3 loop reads CASSARWTGADEQYF. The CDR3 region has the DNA TGTGCCAGCAGCGCCCGATGGACAGGGGCAGACGAGCAGTACTTC.

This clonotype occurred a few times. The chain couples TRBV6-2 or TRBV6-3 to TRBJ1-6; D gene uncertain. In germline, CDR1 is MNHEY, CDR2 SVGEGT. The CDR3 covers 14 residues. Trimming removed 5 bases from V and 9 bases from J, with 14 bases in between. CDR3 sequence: CASSLSDSVSPLHF. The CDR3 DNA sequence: TGTGCCAGCAGTCTATCCGACTCGGTTTCACCCCTCCACTTT.